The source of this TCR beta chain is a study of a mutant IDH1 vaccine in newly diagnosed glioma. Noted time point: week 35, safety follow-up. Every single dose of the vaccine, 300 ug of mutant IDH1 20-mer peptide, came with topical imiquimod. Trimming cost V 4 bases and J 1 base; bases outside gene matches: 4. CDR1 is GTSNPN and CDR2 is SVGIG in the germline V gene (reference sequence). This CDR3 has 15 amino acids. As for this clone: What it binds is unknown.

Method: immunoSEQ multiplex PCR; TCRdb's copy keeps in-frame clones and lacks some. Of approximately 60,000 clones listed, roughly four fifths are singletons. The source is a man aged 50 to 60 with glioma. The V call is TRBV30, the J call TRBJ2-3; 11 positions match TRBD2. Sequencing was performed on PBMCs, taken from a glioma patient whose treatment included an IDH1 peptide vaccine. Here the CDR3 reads CAWTLGLAGTDTQYF. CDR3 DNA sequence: TGTGCCTGGACTCTGGGACTAGCGGGCACAGATACGCAGTATTTT.